This entry features one T cell receptor beta chain sequence. Its cognate antigen is unknown. CDR1 is SGHRS and CDR2 is YFSETQ in the germline V gene. The germline V and J ends were trimmed by 4 bases and 0 bases, with 11 bases remaining between them. There are 14 residues in the CDR3. This record belongs to a study of shared clonotypes between healthy human individuals. Findings of the study overall: Since donors were few, the genetic and exposure-history diversity represented was limited. Researchers sampled only blood; tissue repertoires likely differ.

Source study methods: ImmunoSEQ junction-only sequences lacked quality scores, so their filtering differed. Assay used: immunoSEQ multiplex PCR; TCRdb lists only in-frame clones, some missing. D and trimming come from the DNA, and the V and J calls and clone size come from that table. This sample carries 2 million to 2.5 million clones, 93% of them seen once, and the ten largest clones take 0.39%. CD4+ cells were split into CD45RA+ naive and CD45RA-negative memory subsets. The rearrangement joins TRBV5-1 to TRBJ2-7; D may be TRBD1 (6 bases). This TCR derives from a man younger than 35 in good health. Some clones in this sample may be carry-over from other donors' samples. Input material: naive CD4+ T cells from PBMCs. Subset described: CD45RA+ positively selected. The CDR3 DNA reads as TGCGCCAGCAGCGGGGGCGGCCCCTCCTACGAGCAGTACTTC. It translates to CASSGGGPSYEQYF.